This T cell receptor (beta chain) was identified during a study of blood T cell repertoires in COVID-19. Overall study context: COVID-19 samples from acute and convalescent phases originated in the United States, Italy and Spain. From T cells, B-cell-depleted T cells, or PBMCs came the material, which was cDNA or gDNA.

Per the original data handling: Estimation of nucleated cell counts was performed using reference gene primer amplification. TCRdb keeps only in-frame clones here, not all; method: immunoSEQ multiplex PCR. D and trimming come from the DNA, and the V and J calls and clone size come from that table. This table has around 250,000 clones, 85% appearing once. In terms of age and location, participants ranged from about 18 to 95 years and lived in approximately 26 US areas. The germline V gene has CDR1 LNHDA and CDR2 SQIVND (reference sequence). The V end was cut by 11 bases, the J end by 6 bases, with 22 bases between. The CDR3 is 14 residues long.

The sequenced sample was PBMCs or T cells enriched from blood (not recorded which). The origin of this receptor is a woman aged 45-59 years with acute COVID-19. V and J are TRBV19 and TRBJ1-2; tentatively, D is TRBD1 (5 bases). The CDR3 here is CAGSSNGQVNGYTF. The CDR3 DNA reads as TGTGCCGGATCATCGAACGGACAAGTCAATGGCTACACCTTC.